This TCR beta chain was sequenced in a study of OX40 agonist ivuxolimab in advanced cancers. Turning to the study itself: Administration of intravenous ivuxolimab to patients occurred every 2 weeks at 0.01 to 10 mg/kg.

CDR1 and CDR2 from the germline V gene are SEHNR and FQNEAQ (reference sequence). The CDR3 extends over 14 amino acids. Trimming removed 0 bases from V and 3 bases from J, with 5 bases in between. TCRdb's table, derived via immunoSEQ multiplex PCR, lists solely in-frame clones and lacks some. The table shows about 66,000 clones, with about 88% occurring only once. Collection of blood occurred at baseline, at cycle 4 day 1, and at cycle 7 day 1. This rearrangement joins TRBV7-9 to TRBJ1-4; D gene uncertain. Sequenced material: CD4+ or CD8+ T cells sorted from blood, taken in a trial of the OX40 agonist ivuxolimab. This sequence was found in an adult with an advanced solid tumor such as melanoma, head and neck, liver or kidney cancer. DNA for the CDR3: TGTGCCAGCAGCTTAGCAGGGTCTAATGAAAAACTGTTTTTT. The encoded protein is CASSLAGSNEKLFF.